This passage covers 20 T cell receptor beta chains from one sample sequenced in a study of identical twins. TCRdb re-derived calls from the 5' RACE reads in MiXCR, one entry per CDR3 protein. The repertoire holds approximately 670,000 distinct CDR3 sequences, with 5.5% to 7.5% as singletons. Material for sequencing was naive T cells sorted from blood. These TCRs come from a young man in good health.

The chain joins TRBV2 to TRBJ2-1, with 12 nucleotides matching TRBD2. Looked up from germline, CDR1 is SNHLY and CDR2 is FYNNEI. V trimming: 3 bases; J trimming: 4 bases; junction bases outside the gene matches: 4. This CDR3 has 16 residues. The CDR3 DNA is TGTGCCAGCAGTGAGCTAGCGGGGGGGGTGTACAATGAGCAGTTCTTC. Encoded protein: CASSELAGGVYNEQFF.

The chain carries TRBV5-1 and TRBJ2-7; the D call may be TRBD1 or TRBD2 (5 bases each). Germline CDR1 SGHRS, CDR2 YFSETQ. Trimming cost V 0 bases and J 1 base, with 11 bases left between them. This CDR3 has 15 amino acids. The CDR3: CASSLAGDGSYEQYV. The CDR3 DNA follows: TGCGCCAGCAGCTTGGCCGGGGACGGATCCTACGAGCAGTACGTC.

The CDR3 is CASSLSTTNEKLFF. The CDR3, as DNA: TGTGCCAGCAGCCTATCTACAACTAATGAAAAACTGTTTTTT. This rearrangement joins TRBV7-9 to TRBJ1-4, with no clear D. Trimming cost V 5 bases and J 0 bases, with 7 bases left between them. CDR1 is SEHNR and CDR2 is FQNEAQ in the germline V gene (reference sequence). This CDR3 is built from 14 residues.

The V call is TRBV6-2 or TRBV6-3, the J call TRBJ2-2; tentatively, D is TRBD1 or TRBD2 (6 bases each). Trimming removed 6 bases at V and 1 base at J, with 9 bases between. The CDR3 has 14 residues. From germline, CDR1 is MNHEY and CDR2 SVGEGT. The CDR3 bases are TGTGCCAGCAGGAAGGGGGGGAACACCGGGGAGCTGTTTTTT. It yields the protein CASRKGGNTGELFF.

This clonotype was detected ten times or more. The rearrangement uses TRBV28 and TRBJ2-5, with D unclear. Germline V gene sequence: CDR1 MDHEN, CDR2 SYDVKM. The CDR3 runs 12 residues. With 3 bases removed from V and 4 bases from J, the gap between germline ends came to 6 bases. The CDR3 DNA follows: TGTGCCAGCAGTTTGAGATCAGAGACCCAGTACTTC. It specifies CASSLRSETQYF.

The chain couples TRBV20-1 to TRBJ2-7; D gene uncertain. Per germline, CDR1 DFQATT and CDR2 SNEGSKA (reference sequence). The CDR3 extends over 13 amino acids. Between the trimmed V and J ends, which lost 6 bases and 2 bases, there was a span of 14 bases. This chain's CDR3 is CSASLVQTYEQYF. CDR3 bases: TGCAGTGCCAGCCTTGTGCAGACCTACGAGCAGTACTTC.

This clonotype was counted at least ten times. The chain employs TRBV28 and TRBJ2-7; possible D gene TRBD2, 6 bases. Per germline, CDR1 MDHEN and CDR2 SYDVKM. The CDR3 is made up of 16 amino acids. Trimming cost V 3 bases and J 7 bases, with 22 bases left between them. The CDR3 sequence is CASSFPPGTPAIEQYF. Here the CDR3 DNA reads TGTGCCAGCAGTTTCCCCCCCGGGACTCCCGCTATAGAGCAGTACTTC.

CDR3 region: CATKPGLAGSLETQYF. CDR3 DNA sequence: TGCGCCACCAAACCGGGACTAGCGGGGAGTTTAGAGACCCAGTACTTC. This rearrangement joins TRBV4-1 to TRBJ2-5; 13 bases map to TRBD2. The J segment lost 4 bases and the V segment lost 10 bases, leaving 12 bases of the junction unmatched. CDR3 length equals 16 residues. Germline CDR1 reads MGHRA; CDR2 reads YSYEKL.

The genes are TRBV6-2 or TRBV6-3 and TRBJ2-4; D unclear. V shed 7 bases and J shed 11 bases, with 12 bases lying between them. This CDR3 has 11 amino acids. Per germline, CDR1 MNHEY and CDR2 SVGEGT. CDR3 DNA: TGTGCCAGCAAAGACGAAACACTTCAGTACTTC. Translation gives CASKDETLQYF.

In this sample, this clonotype turned up a few times. The CDR3 reads CASSQEGPQYF. The CDR3 region has the DNA TGTGCCAGCAGCCAGGAAGGGCCCCAGTACTTC. This chain uses TRBV12-3 or TRBV12-4 with TRBJ2-5; D gene ambiguous. CDR3 length: 11 residues. The V and J ends lost 6 bases and 9 bases respectively, with 11 bases between them.

This clonotype came up a few times. This chain joins TRBV6-1 and TRBJ1-3; tentative D call: TRBD1 (6 bases). The CDR3 is made up of 14 amino acids. V lost 4 bases and J lost 2, with 9 bases in between. The germline V gene encodes CDR1 MNHNS and CDR2 SASEGT. As DNA, the CDR3 is TGTGCCAGCAGTGGACGGACAGCTGGAAACACCATATATTTT. This codes for CASSGRTAGNTIYF.

This clonotype was detected a few times. The J gene is TRBJ2-1, the V gene TRBV5-6; D gene uncertain. The CDR3 consists of 12 residues. Germline V CDR1 and CDR2: SGHDT, YYEEEE. Trimming removed 1 base at V and 7 bases at J, with 6 bases between. The CDR3 nucleotides read TGTGCCAGCAGCTTGCTGCAAAATGAGCAGTTCTTC. This gives the protein CASSLLQNEQFF.

This clonotype was observed a handful of times. The chain joins TRBV4-3 to TRBJ1-4; the D is unclear. Germline assignment: CDR1 LGHNA and CDR2 YSLEER. Trimming removed 2 bases at V and 4 bases at J, with 11 bases between. There are 15 residues in the CDR3. CDR3 DNA sequence: TGCGCCAGCAGCCAACCGGGAACCTTTAATGAAAAACTGTTTTTT. It codes for CASSQPGTFNEKLFF.

This clonotype was counted many times. CDR3 region: CASSSSRIYNEQFF. In DNA form, the CDR3 reads TGTGCCAGCAGTTCATCGCGGATTTACAATGAGCAGTTCTTC. V gene TRBV12-3 or TRBV12-4 combines with J gene TRBJ2-1; D is uncertain. The CDR3 contains 14 residues. V gave up 4 bases and J gave up 4 bases, with 11 bases separating them.

This clonotype was observed many times. The chain has TRBV7-2 and TRBJ2-1; possibly TRBD2 for D (6 bases). Trimming cost V 5 bases and J 8 bases, with 25 bases left between them. Germline CDR1 and CDR2: SGHTA and FQGNSA. This CDR3 has 17 amino acids. In DNA form, the CDR3 reads TGTGCCAGCAGCCCAAGGGTGGGGGGATCGGCTTTCGATGAGCAGTTCTTC. Translating it yields CASSPRVGGSAFDEQFF.

This clonotype was counted at least ten times. The chain carries TRBV24-1 and TRBJ2-5; 7 bases agree with TRBD1. Germline lookup yields CDR1 KGHDR and CDR2 SFDVKD. The CDR3 sequence is 13 residues long. J gave up 5 bases and V 9 bases, and 8 bases lay outside the gene matches. The CDR3 protein is CATGQANGETQYF. Here the CDR3 DNA reads TGTGCCACCGGACAGGCGAACGGGGAGACCCAGTACTTC.

This clonotype was seen at least ten times. The V gene is TRBV5-1, the J gene TRBJ1-2; 7 bases fit TRBD1. With 4 bases clipped from V and 4 bases from J, the junction kept 4 bases outside the gene matches. The germline gives CDR1 SGHRS, CDR2 YFSETQ. The CDR3 consists of 13 residues. CDR3 in amino acids: CASSEGTVYGYTF. The CDR3 bases are TGCGCCAGCAGCGAGGGGACAGTCTATGGCTACACCTTC.

This clonotype was observed many times. This chain uses TRBV12-3 or TRBV12-4 with TRBJ2-2; possible D gene TRBD1, 7 bases. V was pared by 6 bases and J by 2 bases, with 10 bases between. There are 14 residues in the CDR3. CDR3 nucleotide sequence: TGTGCCAGCAGGCGGGACAGTAACACCGGGGAGCTGTTTTTT. Its translation is CASRRDSNTGELFF.

The chain recombines TRBV15 with TRBJ2-1; no clear D. The V end was cut by 8 bases, the J end by 4 bases, with 12 bases between. The germline V gene encodes CDR1 LNHNV and CDR2 YYDKDF (reference sequence). This CDR3 has 13 amino acids. CDR3 in amino acids: CATGVQRYNEQFF. For the CDR3, the DNA is TGTGCCACCGGCGTGCAGAGGTACAATGAGCAGTTCTTC. Complete variable domain (other parts from reference TRBV15 and TRBJ2-1): DAMVIQNPRYQVTQFGKPVTLSCSQTLNHNVMYWYQQKSSQAPKLLFHYYDKDFNNEADTPDNFQSRRPNTSFCFLDIRSPGLGDTAMYLCATGVQRYNEQFFGPGTRLTVL.

Many counts were recorded for this clonotype. The chain is built from TRBV18 and TRBJ2-7, with TRBD1 as a possible D gene (6 bases). The CDR3 extends over 13 amino acids. The V end lost 3 bases, the J end lost 3 bases, and 9 bases lay between the germline ends. CDR1 is KGHSH, CDR2 LQKENI, per germline. The CDR3 spells CASSPRQDYEQYF. The CDR3 nucleotides read TGTGCCAGCTCACCTAGACAGGACTACGAGCAGTACTTC.